The sequence of this T cell receptor (beta chain) was determined in a study of human T cells and chemical hapten exposure. The overall study: Patients were mainly female, each with alopecia areata, totalis or universalis.

Deletions cut 3 bases from V and 5 bases from J, with 14 bases between. The CDR3 spans 14 residues. Time point of the sample: pre-sensitization, week 0. Specified treatment: therapeutic diphenylcyclopropenone sensitization with weekly scalp DPC. In TCRdb, the RACE reads were re-called with MiXCR into one record per CDR3 protein. The profile covers 350,000 to 400,000 distinct CDR3 sequences, with less than 6.5% appearing a single time and 2.6% taken by the ten largest. Specimen: whole blood, collected in connection with sensitization to the hapten diphenylcyclopropenone (DPC). The receptor was derived from a woman in her forties or fifties with alopecia areata. Some clones in this sample may be carry-over from other donors' samples. The gene calls are TRBV12-3 or TRBV12-4 and TRBJ2-7, with unresolved D. The CDR3 sequence is CASSFTVLYDEQYF. CDR3 bases: TGTGCCAGCAGTTTTACAGTTCTGTACGACGAGCAGTACTTC.